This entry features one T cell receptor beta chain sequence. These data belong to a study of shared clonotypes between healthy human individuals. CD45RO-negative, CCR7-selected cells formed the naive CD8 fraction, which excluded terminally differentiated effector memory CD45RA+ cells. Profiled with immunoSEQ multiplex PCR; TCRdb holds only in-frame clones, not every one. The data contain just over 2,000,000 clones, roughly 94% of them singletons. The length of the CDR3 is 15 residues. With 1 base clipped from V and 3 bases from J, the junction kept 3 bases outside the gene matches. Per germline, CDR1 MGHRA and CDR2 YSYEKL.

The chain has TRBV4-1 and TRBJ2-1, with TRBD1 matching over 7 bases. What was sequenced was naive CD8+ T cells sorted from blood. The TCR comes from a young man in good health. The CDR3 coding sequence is TGCGCCAGCAGCCAAGGGGACAGTCTCTACAATGAGCAGTTCTTC. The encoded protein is CASSQGDSLYNEQFF.